Included here is one T cell receptor beta chain sequence, with context. Patients at the Seattle site were enrolled during active infection and followed longitudinally. The data were taken from a study of blood T cell repertoires in COVID-19. Study at large: Nucleic acid was either cDNA or gDNA, and it came from T cells, B-cell-depleted T cells, or PBMCs.

Here immunoSEQ multiplex PCR was the method, and the copy in TCRdb shows in-frame clones only, minus some. Here the sample spans 69,000 or so clones, about 84% being singletons. CDR1 and CDR2 from the germline V gene are LNHNV and YYDKDF (reference sequence). V shed 5 bases and J 5 bases; nucleotides not matched to a gene: 11. The CDR3 is made up of 16 amino acids. V is TRBV15 and J is TRBJ2-3; TRBD2 aligns across 9 bases. The clonotype was recovered from a man over 45 with COVID-19, enrolled during active disease. Sequencing was carried out using peripheral blood. CDR3 sequence (DNA): TGTGCCACCAGCTCACCCTGGCGGGGGGGTGGAGATACGCAGTATTTT. Translating gives CATSSPWRGGGDTQYF.